This T cell receptor (beta chain) was identified during a study of Graves' ophthalmopathy and Graves' hyperthyroidism. Study-level results: Among thyroid clonotypes expanded above 0.001 frequency, most also appeared in blood.

Turning to this clonotype: Its antigen is not known.

Germline lookup yields CDR1 MNHNS and CDR2 SASEGT. V lost 2 bases, J lost 0 bases, and 5 bases lay in between. This CDR3 has 15 amino acids. The sequenced template was RNA, covering the TCR beta CDR3 region. The workflow started with a first-round RT-PCR run with HTBI primers and then moved on to a second-round multiplex PCR. TCRdb fed the multiplex PCR reads into MiXCR, producing one record per CDR3 protein. The sample records 200,000 to 250,000 distinct CDR3 sequences, under 25% being singletons. The receptor's source is a woman aged 50 to 65 with Graves' ophthalmopathy. The gene calls are TRBV6-1 and TRBJ2-6, with D unclear. The sample consisted of peripheral blood. CDR3 DNA: TGTGCCAGCAGTGAATCCAGCTCTGGGGCCAACGTCCTGACTTTC. Translating gives CASSESSSGANVLTF.